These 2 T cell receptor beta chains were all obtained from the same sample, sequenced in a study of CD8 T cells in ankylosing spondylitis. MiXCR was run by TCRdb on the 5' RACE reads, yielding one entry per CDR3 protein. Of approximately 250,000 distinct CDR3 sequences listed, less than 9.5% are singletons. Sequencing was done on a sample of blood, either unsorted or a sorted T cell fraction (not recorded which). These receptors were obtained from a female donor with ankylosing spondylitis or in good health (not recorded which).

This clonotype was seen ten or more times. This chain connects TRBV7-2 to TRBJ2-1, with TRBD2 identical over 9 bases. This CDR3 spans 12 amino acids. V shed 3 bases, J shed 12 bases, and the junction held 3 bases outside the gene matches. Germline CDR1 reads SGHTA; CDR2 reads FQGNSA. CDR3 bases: TGTGCCAGCAGCTTCCTACTAGCGGGGCAGTTCTTC. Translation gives CASSFLLAGQFF.

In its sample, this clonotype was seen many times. CDR3 sequence: CASSFRDSSNQPQHF. Here the CDR3 DNA reads TGTGCCAGCAGTTTTAGAGACAGTAGCAATCAGCCCCAGCATTTT. The rearrangement uses TRBV28 and TRBJ1-5, with a weak D call TRBD1 (5 bases). Trimming cost V 3 bases and J 0 bases, with 9 bases left between them. The germline gives CDR1 MDHEN, CDR2 SYDVKM. The CDR3 sequence is 15 residues long.